This paragraph covers one T cell receptor beta chain sequence. This entry is derived from a study of blood T cells in healthy people across ages. Germline V CDR1 and CDR2: GTSNPN, SVGIG (reference sequence). This CDR3 has 11 residues. Trimming took 4 bases from V and 3 from J, leaving 7 bases between them. It was with a sample-barcoded 5' primer and a J-beta primer mix that a second PCR of roughly 7 to 12 cycles was run. TCRdb reprocessed the 5' RACE reads via MiXCR and lists one record per CDR3 protein. The data show about 1 million distinct CDR3 sequences, 45% seen once. Input material: blood. This sequence joins TRBV30 and TRBJ2-7; perhaps TRBD2 as D (6 bases). The TCR comes from a woman aged 55-70 years in good health. Here the CDR3 DNA reads TGTGCCTGGATGGGAGGCTACGAGCAGTACTTC. Its translation: CAWMGGYEQYF.